The T cell receptor beta chain described here comes from a study of T-cell reconstitution after alpha-beta-depleted transplantation in children (dated by TCRdb to 2016 to 2017). For the wider study: The study quantitatively tracked T-cell immune reconstitution after TCRalphabeta/CD19-depleted allogeneic hematopoietic cell transplantation in children using TCR repertoire profiling.

Libraries were made using PCR. Sequencing was carried out with an Illumina HiSeq 2500. TCR libraries were prepared with molecular barcoding, using unique molecular identifiers to normalize TCRbeta repertoire quantification. Using fastp trimming at Q25 and MiXCR clonotype assembly, TCRdb reanalyzed the public sequencing data and kept in-frame beta chains. Every distinct CDR3 protein forms one entry, paired with its most common genes and DNA. The sample table lists about 91,000 distinct CDR3 sequences, roughly 7.7% of them with a count of one. The ten largest clonotypes hold 6.9% of the sample. This clonotype was seen ten or more times. There is no known antigen for this receptor. Per-base quality was not reported, and no clone a single base away is much larger than it. V and J are truncated by 5 bases and 5 bases respectively, leaving an intervening sequence of 12 bases. CDR1 MNHNY and CDR2 SVGAGI are derived from the germline V gene (reference sequence). The CDR3 goes from the cysteine to the phenylalanine over 13 residues. The CDR3 DNA has 39 bases and is translated from base 1.

This clonotype was sampled from a human donor who donated a stem cell graft to a child with congenital amegakaryocytic thrombocytopenia. The chain employs TRBV6-6 and TRBJ2-5, and possibly TRBD1, on 6 matching bases. The sequences come from PBMCs from the stem cell graft donor, collected from the stem cell graft. The nucleotide sequence is given as TGTGCCAGCAGTGACAGGAGAGTGGAGACCCAGTACTTC. This translates into CASSDRRVETQYF.